This TCR beta chain was observed in a study of control samples from healthy donors and cancer patients. Germline values: CDR1 SGHAT, CDR2 FQNNGV. CDR3 length: 13 residues. Trimming took off 5 bases at V and 4 bases at J, with 9 bases between the two ends. Here immunoSEQ multiplex PCR was the method, and the copy in TCRdb shows in-frame clones only, minus some. This sample has 100,000 to 150,000 clones, with about 94% found just once. The sequence was collected from a man aged 30-40 years in good health. The sequencing input was blood. The chain carries TRBV11-2 and TRBJ1-5, with D possibly being TRBD1 (5 bases). The DNA for the CDR3 is TGTGCCAGCAGCCCAGGGTATAATCAGCCCCAGCATTTT. Protein sequence: CASSPGYNQPQHF. The variable domain in full, with the rest retrieved from reference TRBV11-2 and TRBJ1-5, is EAGVAQSPRYKIIEKRQSVAFWCNPISGHATLYWYQQILGQGPKLLIQFQNNGVVDDSQLPKDRFSAERLKGVDSTLKIQPAKLEDSAVYLCASSPGYNQPQHFGDGTRLSIL.